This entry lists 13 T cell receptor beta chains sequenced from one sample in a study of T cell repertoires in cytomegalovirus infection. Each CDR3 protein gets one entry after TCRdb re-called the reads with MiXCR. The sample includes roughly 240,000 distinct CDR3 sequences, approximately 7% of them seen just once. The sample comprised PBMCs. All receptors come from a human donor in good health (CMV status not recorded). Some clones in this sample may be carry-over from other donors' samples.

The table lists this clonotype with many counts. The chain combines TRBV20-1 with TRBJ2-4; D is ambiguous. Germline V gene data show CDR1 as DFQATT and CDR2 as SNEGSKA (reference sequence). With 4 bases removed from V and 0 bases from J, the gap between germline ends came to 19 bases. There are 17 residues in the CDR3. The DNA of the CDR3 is TGCAGTGCTACCCATCCTGAGGTGGGCGTAGCCAAAAACATTCAGTACTTC. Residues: CSATHPEVGVAKNIQYF.

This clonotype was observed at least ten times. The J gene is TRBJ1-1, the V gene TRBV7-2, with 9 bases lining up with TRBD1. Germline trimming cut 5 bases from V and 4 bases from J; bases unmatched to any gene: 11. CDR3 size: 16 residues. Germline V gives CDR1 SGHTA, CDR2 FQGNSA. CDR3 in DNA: TGTGCCAGCAGCGACGGGACAGGGATGGGACGCACTGAAGCTTTCTTT. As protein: CASSDGTGMGRTEAFF.

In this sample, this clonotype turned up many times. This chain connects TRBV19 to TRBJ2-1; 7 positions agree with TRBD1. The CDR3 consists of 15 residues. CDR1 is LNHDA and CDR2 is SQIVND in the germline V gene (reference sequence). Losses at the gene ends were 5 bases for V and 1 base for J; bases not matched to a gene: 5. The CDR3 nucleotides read TGTGCCAGTAGTTCGGGACAGAATTCCTACAATGAGCAGTTCTTC. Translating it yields CASSSGQNSYNEQFF.

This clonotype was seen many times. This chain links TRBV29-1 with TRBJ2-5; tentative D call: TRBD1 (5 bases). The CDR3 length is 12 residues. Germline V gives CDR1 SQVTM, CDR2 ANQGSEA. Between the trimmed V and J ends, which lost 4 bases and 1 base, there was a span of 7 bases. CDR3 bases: TGCAGCGTTGGACAGTTCCAAGAGACCCAGTACTTC. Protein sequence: CSVGQFQETQYF.

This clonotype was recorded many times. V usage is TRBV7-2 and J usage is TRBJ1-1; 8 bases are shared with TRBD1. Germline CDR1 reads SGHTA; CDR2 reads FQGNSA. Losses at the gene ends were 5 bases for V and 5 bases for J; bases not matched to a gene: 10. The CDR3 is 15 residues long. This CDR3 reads CASSPGQARGTEAFF. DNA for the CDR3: TGTGCCAGCAGCCCGGGACAGGCACGTGGTACTGAAGCTTTCTTT.

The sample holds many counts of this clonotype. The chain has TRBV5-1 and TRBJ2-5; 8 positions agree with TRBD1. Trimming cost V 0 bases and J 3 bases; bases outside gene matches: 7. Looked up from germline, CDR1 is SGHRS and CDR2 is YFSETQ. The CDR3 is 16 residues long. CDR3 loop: CASSLGSRGPEETQYF. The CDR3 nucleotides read TGCGCCAGCAGCTTGGGATCCAGGGGGCCCGAAGAGACCCAGTACTTC.

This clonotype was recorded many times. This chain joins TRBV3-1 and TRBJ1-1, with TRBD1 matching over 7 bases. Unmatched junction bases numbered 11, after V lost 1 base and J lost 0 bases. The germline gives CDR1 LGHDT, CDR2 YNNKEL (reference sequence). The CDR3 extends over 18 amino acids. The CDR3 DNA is TGTGCCAGCAGCCAAGTTTGGTTTAGGGACAGCGTGAACACTGAAGCTTTCTTT. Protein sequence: CASSQVWFRDSVNTEAFF.

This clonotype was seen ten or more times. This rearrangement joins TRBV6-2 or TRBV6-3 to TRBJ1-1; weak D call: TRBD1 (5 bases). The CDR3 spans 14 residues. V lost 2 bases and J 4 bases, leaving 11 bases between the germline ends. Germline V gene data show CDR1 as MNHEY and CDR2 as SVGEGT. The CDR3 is CASSYRGSGTEAFF. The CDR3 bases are TGTGCCAGCAGTTACAGGGGTTCGGGCACTGAAGCTTTCTTT.

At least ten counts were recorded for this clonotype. CDR3 bases: TGCAGTGCTAGAGACGGGGTCCAAGAGACCCAGTACTTC. Protein: CSARDGVQETQYF. The gene calls are TRBV20-1 and TRBJ2-5; perhaps TRBD2 as D (5 bases). The CDR3 covers 13 residues. The germline V gene encodes CDR1 DFQATT and CDR2 SNEGSKA (reference sequence). Trimming left V 0 bases short and J 1 base short, with 6 bases between.

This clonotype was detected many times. CDR3 protein: CASSLGQGTDTQYF. In DNA, the CDR3 is TGTGCCAGCAGTCTTGGACAGGGGACAGATACGCAGTATTTT. The rearrangement uses TRBV12-3 or TRBV12-4 and TRBJ2-3; 9 nucleotides match TRBD1. This CDR3 is built from 14 residues. The V gene end was trimmed by 5 bases and the J gene end by 3 bases; junction bases not matched to a gene: 3.

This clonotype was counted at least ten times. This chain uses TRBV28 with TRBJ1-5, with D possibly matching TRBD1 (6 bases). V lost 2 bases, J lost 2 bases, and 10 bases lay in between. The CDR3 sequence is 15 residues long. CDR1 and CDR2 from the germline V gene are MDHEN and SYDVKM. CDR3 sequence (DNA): TGTGCCAGCAGTTTAGTGGACAGAGGCAATCAGCCCCAGCATTTT. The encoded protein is CASSLVDRGNQPQHF. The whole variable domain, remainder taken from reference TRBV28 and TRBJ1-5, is DVKVTQSSRYLVKRTGEKVFLECVQDMDHENMFWYRQDPGLGLRLIYFSYDVKMKEKGDIPEGYSVSREKKERFSLILESASTNQTSMYLCASSLVDRGNQPQHFGDGTRLSIL.

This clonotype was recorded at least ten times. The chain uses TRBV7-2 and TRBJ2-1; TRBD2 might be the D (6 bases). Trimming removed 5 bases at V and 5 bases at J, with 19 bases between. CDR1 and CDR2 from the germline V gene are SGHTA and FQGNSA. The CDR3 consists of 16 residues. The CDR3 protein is CASSPHAPGVDNEQFF. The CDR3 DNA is TGTGCCAGCAGCCCCCACGCGCCGGGGGTTGACAATGAGCAGTTCTTC.

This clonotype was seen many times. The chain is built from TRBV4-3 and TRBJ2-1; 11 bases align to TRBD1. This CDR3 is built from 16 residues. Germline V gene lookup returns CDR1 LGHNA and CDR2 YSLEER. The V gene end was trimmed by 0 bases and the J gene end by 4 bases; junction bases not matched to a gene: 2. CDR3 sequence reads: CASSQEDRGLYNEQFF. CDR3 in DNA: TGCGCCAGCAGCCAAGAGGACAGGGGGCTTTACAATGAGCAGTTCTTC.